The 3 T cell receptor beta chains in this list originate from one sample, sequenced in a study of T cells in Graves' hyperthyroidism and ophthalmopathy. RNA transcripts served as the template for amplifying TCR beta CDR3 regions. A set of HTBI primers served as the primers for a first-round RT-PCR of the TCR CDR3. From the multiplex PCR reads, TCRdb called clonotypes with MiXCR, one entry per CDR3 protein. The data show hundreds of thousands of distinct CDR3 sequences, with roughly 50% seen just once and about 8.2% held by the top ten. What was sequenced was peripheral blood or thyroid tissue (not recorded which). The receptors shown here come from a woman aged 18-35 years with Graves' hyperthyroidism.

This clonotype was seen just once. The genes are TRBV9 and TRBJ2-2; TRBD2 aligns across 8 bases. This CDR3 has 19 amino acids. V shed 1 base and J 0 bases; nucleotides not matched to a gene: 11. Germline CDR1 and CDR2: SGDLS and YYNGEE. CDR3 sequence: CASSVSIGGGYPNTGELFF. The CDR3 DNA follows: TGTGCCAGCAGCGTATCAATCGGGGGGGGATATCCGAACACCGGGGAGCTGTTTTTT. Full variable domain (missing parts from reference TRBV9 and TRBJ2-2): DSGVTQTPKHLITATGQRVTLRCSPRSGDLSVYWYQQSLDQGLQFLIQYYNGEERAKGNILERFSAQQFPDLHSELNLSSLELGDSALYFCASSVSIGGGYPNTGELFFGEGSRLTVL.

The sample holds many counts of this clonotype. V and J are TRBV7-9 and TRBJ2-7; D is unclear. This CDR3 has 14 amino acids. Looked up from germline, CDR1 is SEHNR and CDR2 is FQNEAQ (reference sequence). V dropped 1 base and J dropped 3 bases, with 10 bases sitting between them. The CDR3 spells CASSLVSLRYEQYF. DNA of the CDR3: TGTGCCAGCAGCTTAGTTTCTTTACGCTACGAGCAGTACTTC.

The chain links TRBV7-8 to TRBJ1-5; D gene uncertain. The CDR3 contains 16 residues. Germline-derived CDR1 and CDR2 are SGHVS and FQNEAQ. V was clipped by 1 base and J by 3 bases, with 13 bases between them. CDR3 coding DNA: TGTGCCAGCAGCTTAGAGGAGTTCGCGGACAATCAGCCCCAGCATTTT. Protein product: CASSLEEFADNQPQHF.